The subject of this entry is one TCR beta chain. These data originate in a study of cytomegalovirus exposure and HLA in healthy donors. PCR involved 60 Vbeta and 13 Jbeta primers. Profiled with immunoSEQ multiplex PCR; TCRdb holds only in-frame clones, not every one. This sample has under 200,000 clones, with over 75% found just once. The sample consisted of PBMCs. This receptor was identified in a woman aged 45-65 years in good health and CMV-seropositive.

CDR3 region: CASSSSGTGVKQYF. CDR3 coding DNA: TGTGCCAGCAGCTCTTCCGGGACAGGGGTAAAGCAGTACTTC. The J gene is TRBJ2-7, the V gene TRBV7-6; 10 positions match TRBD1. Looked up from germline, CDR1 is SGHVS and CDR2 is FNYEAQ. J lost 8 bases, V lost 4 bases, and 8 bases had no gene match. The CDR3 has 14 amino acids.